The 26 T cell receptor beta chains below all came from one sample that was sequenced in a study of blood T cells in healthy people across ages. With a J-beta primer mix and a sample-barcoded 5' primer, a second PCR ran 7 to 11 cycles. TCRdb fed the 5' RACE reads into MiXCR, producing one record per CDR3 protein. The sample holds fewer than 600,000 distinct CDR3 sequences, about 27% seen once. The data also belong to a second study, concerning T cells of mothers and their children.

Sequencing was performed on blood. Receptors originate from a boy younger than 10 in good health.

This clonotype has just one count. The J gene is TRBJ2-5, the V gene TRBV12-3 or TRBV12-4, with TRBD2 as a possible D gene (5 bases). The J call could be wrong; TRBJ2-1 is a better fit for the DNA end. This CDR3 region has 13 residues. The DNA of the CDR3 is TGTGCCAGCACTGAGCGGTTATACAATGAGCAGTTCTTC. Residues: CASTERLYNEQFF.

The chain is built from TRBV5-1 and TRBJ2-2, with D unclear. With 2 bases removed from V and 2 bases from J, the gap between germline ends came to 10 bases. Germline V gene data show CDR1 as SGHRS and CDR2 as YFSETQ. The CDR3 consists of 15 residues. The CDR3 region is CASSLGHLNTGELFF. CDR3 coding DNA: TGCGCCAGCAGCTTAGGGCACCTAAACACCGGGGAGCTGTTTTTT.

The rearrangement uses TRBV15 and TRBJ2-3, with a possible D match to TRBD2 (7 bases). The CDR3 extends over 15 amino acids. V was trimmed by 0 bases and J by 9 bases, leaving 16 bases between them. Germline assignment: CDR1 LNHNV and CDR2 YYDKDF (reference sequence). The CDR3 DNA follows: TGTGCCACCAGCAGAGAGGGGGGGGGCTTTGAAACGCAGTATTTT. Encoded protein: CATSREGGGFETQYF.

This rearrangement joins TRBV3-1 to TRBJ2-5; 9 bases map to TRBD1. In germline, CDR1 is LGHDT, CDR2 YNNKEL (reference sequence). The CDR3 is made up of 16 amino acids. V lost 5 bases to trimming and J lost 1 base; unmatched junction nucleotides: 8. The DNA of the CDR3 is TGTGCCAGCAGCGAGACAGGGGGGCCCGCCCAAGAGACCCAGTACTTC. Protein sequence: CASSETGGPAQETQYF.

The V gene is TRBV3-1, the J gene TRBJ1-1, with D maybe TRBD1 (6 bases). Trimming left V 0 bases short and J 3 bases short, with 14 bases between. The CDR3 loop spans 16 amino acids. Germline V CDR1 and CDR2: LGHDT, YNNKEL (reference sequence). CDR3: CASSQERVGGHTEAFF. The CDR3, as DNA: TGTGCCAGCAGCCAAGAACGGGTAGGGGGTCACACTGAAGCTTTCTTT.

This clonotype was found a few times. The V call is TRBV24-1, the J call TRBJ2-7, with 8 bases fitting TRBD1. Trimming removed 12 bases from V and 2 bases from J; junction bases left unmatched: 11. The CDR3 extends over 14 amino acids. Germline CDR1 KGHDR, CDR2 SFDVKD. CDR3 in DNA: TGTGCCCCTAAGGGACAGGCGGCCCCCTACGAGCAGTACTTC. Translation gives CAPKGQAAPYEQYF.

The CDR3 nucleotides read TGCAGCGTTCAGACAGGGAAGGATGAAAAACTGTTTTTT. Translation gives CSVQTGKDEKLFF. The rearrangement links TRBV29-1 to TRBJ1-4, with TRBD1 identical over 7 bases. Trimming took 5 bases from V and 6 from J; bases not matched to a gene: 6. The V gene's germline CDR1 is SQVTM and CDR2 ANQGSEA. The CDR3 runs to 13 residues.

The J gene is TRBJ2-1, the V gene TRBV4-3; the match to TRBD2 covers 10 bases. The V and J ends lost 1 base and 4 bases, in that order; junction bases with no gene match: 4. Germline lookup yields CDR1 LGHNA and CDR2 YSLEER. CDR3 length equals 16 residues. The CDR3: CASSQGASGGYNEQFF. CDR3 nucleotides: TGCGCCAGCAGCCAAGGGGCTAGCGGGGGTTACAATGAGCAGTTCTTC.

This clonotype was found a few times. The rearrangement joins TRBV7-9 to TRBJ1-2; TRBD1 might be the D (6 bases). This CDR3 has 13 amino acids. V gave up 6 bases and J gave up 8 bases, with 16 bases separating them. Germline-derived CDR1 and CDR2 are SEHNR and FQNEAQ (reference sequence). The CDR3 DNA reads as TGTGCCAGCAGGGGAACAGGGACGAGCGGCTACACCTTC. Amino acids: CASRGTGTSGYTF.

This clonotype appeared a few times. This chain connects TRBV6-2 or TRBV6-3 to TRBJ2-2; D remains unclear. Per germline, CDR1 MNHEY and CDR2 SVGEGT. V was pared by 6 bases and J by 3 bases, with 5 bases between. The CDR3 totals 12 residues. CDR3 DNA: TGTGCCAGCAGGCCTTACACCGGGGAGCTGTTTTTT. As protein: CASRPYTGELFF.

The rearrangement links TRBV5-1 to TRBJ2-2; tentative D call: TRBD1 (5 bases). Germline V CDR1 and CDR2: SGHRS, YFSETQ. V lost 0 bases and J 12 bases, leaving 6 bases between the germline ends. The length of the CDR3 is 11 residues. CDR3 loop: CASSLDRKLFF. The DNA of the CDR3 is TGCGCCAGCAGCTTGGACAGGAAGCTGTTTTTT.

Only a few counts were recorded for this clonotype. V and J are TRBV7-2 and TRBJ2-1; 8 bases are shared with TRBD2. Germline CDR1 reads SGHTA; CDR2 reads FQGNSA. V lost 5 bases to trimming and J lost 4 bases; unmatched junction nucleotides: 7. CDR3 length: 15 residues. CDR3 residues: CASSRASGGYNEQFF. CDR3 bases: TGTGCCAGCAGCCGGGCCAGCGGGGGATACAATGAGCAGTTCTTC. The full variable domain, with the rest looked up from reference TRBV7-2 and TRBJ2-1, is GAGVSQSPSNKVTEKGKDVELRCDPISGHTALYWYRQSLGQGLEFLIYFQGNSAPDKSGLPSDRFSAERTGGSVSTLTIQRTQQEDSAVYLCASSRASGGYNEQFFGPGTRLTVL.

Concerning this clonotype itself: One junction end does not reproduce the germline sequence, and a read error may be involved. This chain connects TRBV12-3 or TRBV12-4 to TRBJ2-3; no definite D call. The CDR3 sequence is 13 residues long. DNA for the CDR3: TGTGCCAGTGGCAGAGTGGGTACAGATGCGCAGTATTTT. Protein: CASGRVGTDAQYF.

DNA for the CDR3: TGTGCCAGCAGCTTGTATCAGGGGGCCCGAGGCGGGGAGCTGTTTTTT. This encodes CASSLYQGARGGELFF. The chain uses TRBV7-2 and TRBJ2-2; 8 positions match TRBD1. J was trimmed by 7 bases and V by 3 bases; bases with no gene match: 10. Germline V lookup: CDR1 SGHTA, CDR2 FQGNSA. This CDR3 contains 16 residues.

This clonotype was seen a handful of times. A read error may account for a junction end that differs from germline. This rearrangement joins TRBV7-7 to TRBJ2-5; D is uncertain. Per germline, CDR1 SSHAT and CDR2 FNYEAQ (reference sequence). This CDR3 is built from 13 residues. Here the CDR3 DNA reads TGTGCTAGCAGCTTGGCGCATCATGGGTCCCAGTACTTC. Translated: CASSLAHHGSQYF.

This clonotype was seen a handful of times. The chain couples TRBV6-5 to TRBJ2-5; weak D call: TRBD1 (5 bases). The DNA end lines up better with TRBJ2-7; the J call may be wrong. The germline V gene encodes CDR1 MNHEY and CDR2 SVGAGI. There are 14 residues in the CDR3. CDR3 DNA: TGTGCCAGCAGACCTGGACATCCCGCCTACGAGCAGTACTTC. Encoded protein: CASRPGHPAYEQYF.

This clonotype was counted a few times. CDR3 region: CASSYSRGRDEQFF. The CDR3 DNA sequence: TGTGCCAGCAGTTACTCGAGAGGGAGGGATGAGCAGTTCTTC. V is TRBV6-5 and J is TRBJ2-5; 7 bases match TRBD2. Matching the DNA end better, TRBJ2-1 makes the J call doubtful. The germline CDR1 and CDR2 sequences are MNHEY and SVGAGI. The CDR3 consists of 14 residues.

This clonotype was seen only a few times. This sequence joins TRBV6-2 or TRBV6-3 and TRBJ1-4, with D possibly being TRBD1 (6 bases). CDR3 length: 14 amino acids. CDR1 MNHEY and CDR2 SVGEGT come from the germline V gene. Trimming removed 6 bases at V and 7 bases at J, with 15 bases between. The CDR3 nucleotides are TGTGCCAGCAGAGAAGGGGGAGCTACTGAAAAACTGTTTTTT. Its translation is CASREGGATEKLFF.

This clonotype was counted only a few times. This rearrangement joins TRBV7-9 to TRBJ2-5; TRBD1 agrees at 7 bases. CDR1 and CDR2 from the germline V gene are SEHNR and FQNEAQ (reference sequence). There are 16 residues in the CDR3. Trimming at V came to 5 bases and at J to 5 bases, leaving 14 bases not matched to a gene. The DNA for the CDR3 is TGTGCCAGCAGCGAGCGACAGGGACCCCGTGGGGAGACCCAGTACTTC. Translating gives CASSERQGPRGETQYF. Filled out from reference TRBV7-9 and TRBJ2-5, the complete variable domain reads DTGVSQNPRHKITKRGQNVTFRCDPISEHNRLYWYRQTLGQGPEFLTYFQNEAQLEKSRLLSDRFSAERPKGSFSTLEIQRTEQGDSAMYLCASSERQGPRGETQYFGPGTRLLVL.

This chain uses TRBV2 with TRBJ1-1, with TRBD1 matching over 9 bases. The trim removed 8 bases at V and 5 bases at J, leaving 6 bases unmatched. CDR1 and CDR2 from the germline V gene are SNHLY and FYNNEI. The CDR3 has 13 residues. The CDR3 here is CASLQGARTEAFF. The DNA for the CDR3 is TGTGCCAGCTTACAGGGGGCGAGGACTGAAGCTTTCTTT.

J is TRBJ2-1 and V is TRBV14; 8 nucleotides agree with TRBD2. Germline lookup yields CDR1 SGHDN and CDR2 FVKESK. J was trimmed by 8 bases and V by 0 bases; bases with no gene match: 9. The CDR3 runs 16 residues. CDR3 residues: CASSQESGRSFYEQFF. In DNA form, the CDR3 reads TGTGCCAGCAGCCAAGAAAGCGGGAGATCATTTTATGAGCAGTTCTTC.

V gene TRBV5-5 combines with J gene TRBJ2-7; D is unresolved. The CDR3 runs 13 residues. Between the trimmed V and J ends, which lost 4 bases and 3 bases, there was a span of 11 bases. CDR1 is SGHKS and CDR2 is YYEKEE in the germline V gene (reference sequence). DNA for the CDR3: TGTGCCAGCAGCCCGGACCCAGGCTACGAGCAGTACTTC. It yields the protein CASSPDPGYEQYF.

The chain uses TRBV7-9 and TRBJ1-5; TRBD1 matches at 7 bases. Germline V gives CDR1 SEHNR, CDR2 FQNEAQ (reference sequence). With 5 bases clipped from V and 7 bases from J, the junction kept 8 bases outside the gene matches. There are 14 residues in the CDR3. The CDR3: CASSPRDSLQPQHF. The CDR3 nucleotides are TGTGCCAGCAGCCCCAGGGACAGCCTACAGCCCCAGCATTTT.

The J gene is TRBJ2-3, the V gene TRBV12-3 or TRBV12-4, with D possibly matching TRBD2 (5 bases). The CDR3 contains 16 residues. Trimming removed 3 bases at V and 2 bases at J, with 15 bases between. The CDR3 is CASSFSGSSFTDTQYF. Written as DNA, the CDR3 is TGTGCCAGCAGTTTCTCGGGGTCTAGTTTCACAGATACGCAGTATTTT.

To note about this clonotype: Germline and junction disagree at one end, which may indicate a read error. This chain joins TRBV5-5 and TRBJ1-3; no definite D call. Germline V gene sequence: CDR1 SGHKS, CDR2 YYEKEE (reference sequence). The length of the CDR3 is 14 residues. The CDR3 sequence: CASSLANTGTTIYF. The CDR3 DNA reads TGTGCCAGCAGCTTGGCCAACACTGGAACCACCATATATTTT.

Here the CDR3 reads CSARSPGLVETQYF. CDR3 bases: TGCAGTGCTAGATCGCCGGGACTAGTTGAGACCCAGTACTTC. The rearrangement links TRBV20-1 to TRBJ2-5; 8 positions match TRBD2. Unmatched junction bases numbered 7, after V lost 2 bases and J lost 5 bases. This CDR3 comprises 14 residues. Germline V gene sequence: CDR1 DFQATT, CDR2 SNEGSKA (reference sequence).